This T cell receptor beta chain was found in a study of T cells in tuberculosis. Thawed, overnight-rested PBMC were stained with GMM-loaded CD1B tetramer, viability dye and anti-CD3, then sorted. C32 glucose monomycolate from Rhodococcus equi was loaded onto the CD1B tetramers. Germline CDR1 and CDR2: SGDLS and YYNGEE. The ends lost 3 bases at V and 7 bases at J; junction bases unmatched: 7. The CDR3 is 15 amino acids. The table came from immunoSEQ multiplex PCR; TCRdb's copy has only in-frame clones and leaves some out. Counted here are 61,000 or so clones, around 81% occurring once; the ten biggest clones make up 9.5% to 15%.

This TCR was recovered from an adult woman with latent tuberculosis. The source material was CD1b-GMM tetramer-negative cells sorted from PBMCs. V is TRBV9 and J is TRBJ2-1, with 10 bases aligning to TRBD2. The CDR3 nucleotides read TGTGCCAGCAGCGCCATAGCGGGAGGCCGAAATGAGCAGTTCTTC. This translates into CASSAIAGGRNEQFF.